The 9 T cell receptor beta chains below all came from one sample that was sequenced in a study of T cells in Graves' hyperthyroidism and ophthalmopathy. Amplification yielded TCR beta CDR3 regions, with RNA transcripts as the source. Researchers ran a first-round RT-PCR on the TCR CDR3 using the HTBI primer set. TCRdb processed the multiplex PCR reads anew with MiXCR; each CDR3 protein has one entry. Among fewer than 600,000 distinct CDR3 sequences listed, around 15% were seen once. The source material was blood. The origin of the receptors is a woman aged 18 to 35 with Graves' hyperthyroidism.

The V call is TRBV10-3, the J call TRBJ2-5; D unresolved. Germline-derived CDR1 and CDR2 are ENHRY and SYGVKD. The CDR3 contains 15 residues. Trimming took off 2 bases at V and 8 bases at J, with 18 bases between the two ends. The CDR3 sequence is CAISEGRGAVDTQYF. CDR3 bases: TGTGCCATCAGTGAGGGACGCGGAGCAGTCGATACCCAGTACTTC.

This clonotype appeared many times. DNA of the CDR3: TGTGCCAACAGCTTGGACTACCCGAGCTCCTACGAGCAGTACGTC. This translates into CANSLDYPSSYEQYV. J is TRBJ2-7 and V is TRBV11-1, with D perhaps TRBD2 (6 bases). This CDR3 region has 15 residues. Germline V lookup: CDR1 SGHAT, CDR2 FQDESV (reference sequence).

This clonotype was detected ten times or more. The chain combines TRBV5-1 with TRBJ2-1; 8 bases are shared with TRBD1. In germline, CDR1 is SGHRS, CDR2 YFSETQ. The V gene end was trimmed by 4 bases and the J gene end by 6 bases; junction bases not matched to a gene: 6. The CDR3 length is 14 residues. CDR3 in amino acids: CASSLGQGTNEQFF. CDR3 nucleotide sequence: TGCGCCAGCAGCCTCGGACAGGGAACCAATGAGCAGTTCTTC.

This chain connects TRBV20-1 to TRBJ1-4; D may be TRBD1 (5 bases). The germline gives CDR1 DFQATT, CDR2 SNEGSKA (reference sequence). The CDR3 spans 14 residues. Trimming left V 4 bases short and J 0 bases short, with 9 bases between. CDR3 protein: CSATGFPTNEKLFF. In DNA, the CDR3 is TGCAGTGCTACAGGGTTTCCAACTAATGAAAAACTGTTTTTT.

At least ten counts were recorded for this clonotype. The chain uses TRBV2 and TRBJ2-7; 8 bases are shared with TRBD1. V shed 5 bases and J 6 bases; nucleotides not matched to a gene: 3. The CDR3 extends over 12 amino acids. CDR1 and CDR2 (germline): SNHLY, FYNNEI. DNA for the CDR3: TGTGCCAGCAGTTCCCAGGGGGCCGAGCAGTACTTC. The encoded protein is CASSSQGAEQYF.

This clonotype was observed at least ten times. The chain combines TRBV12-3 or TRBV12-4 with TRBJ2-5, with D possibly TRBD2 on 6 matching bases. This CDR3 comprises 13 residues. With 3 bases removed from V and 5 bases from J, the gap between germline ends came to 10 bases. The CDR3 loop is CASSFRGTETQYF. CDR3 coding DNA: TGTGCCAGCAGTTTTCGGGGGACGGAGACCCAGTACTTC.

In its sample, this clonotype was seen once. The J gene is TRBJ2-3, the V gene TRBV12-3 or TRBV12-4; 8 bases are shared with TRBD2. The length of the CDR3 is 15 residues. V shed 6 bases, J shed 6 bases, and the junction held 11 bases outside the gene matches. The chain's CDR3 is CASSPEARLADTQYF. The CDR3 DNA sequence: TGTGCCAGCAGCCCAGAGGCCAGACTAGCGGATACGCAGTATTTT.

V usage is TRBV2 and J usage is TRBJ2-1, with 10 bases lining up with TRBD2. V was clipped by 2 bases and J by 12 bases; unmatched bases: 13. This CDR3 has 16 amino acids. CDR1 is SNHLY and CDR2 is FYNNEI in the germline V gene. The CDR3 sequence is CASSELASGSPSRQFF. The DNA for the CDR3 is TGTGCCAGCAGTGAATTGGCTAGCGGGAGTCCAAGTAGGCAGTTCTTC.

CDR3 DNA sequence: TGTGCCAGCAGCCCCCGGACAGTTGGCTACGAGCAGTACGTC. Translated: CASSPRTVGYEQYV. J is TRBJ2-7 and V is TRBV7-9, with D perhaps matching TRBD1 (6 bases). Germline V gene lookup returns CDR1 SEHNR and CDR2 FQNEAQ (reference sequence). CDR3 length equals 14 residues. Trimming left V 5 bases short and J 3 bases short, with 14 bases between.